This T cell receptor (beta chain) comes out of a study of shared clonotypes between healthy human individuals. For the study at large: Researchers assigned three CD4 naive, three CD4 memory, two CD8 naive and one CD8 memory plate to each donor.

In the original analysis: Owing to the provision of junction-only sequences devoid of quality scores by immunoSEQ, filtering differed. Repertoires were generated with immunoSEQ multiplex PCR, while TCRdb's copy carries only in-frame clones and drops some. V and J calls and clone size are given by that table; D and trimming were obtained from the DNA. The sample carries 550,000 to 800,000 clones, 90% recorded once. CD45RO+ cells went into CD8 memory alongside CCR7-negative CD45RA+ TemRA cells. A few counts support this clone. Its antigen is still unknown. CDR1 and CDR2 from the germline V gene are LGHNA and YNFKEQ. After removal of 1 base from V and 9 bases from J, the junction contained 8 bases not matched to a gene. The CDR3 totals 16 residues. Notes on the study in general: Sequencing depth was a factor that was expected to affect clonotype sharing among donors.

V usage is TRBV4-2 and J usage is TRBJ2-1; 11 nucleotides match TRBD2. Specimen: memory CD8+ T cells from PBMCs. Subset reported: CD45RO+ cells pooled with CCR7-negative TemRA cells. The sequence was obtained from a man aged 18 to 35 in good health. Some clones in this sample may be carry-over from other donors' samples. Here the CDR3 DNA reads TGTGCCAGCAGCCAAGGACTAGCGGGAATTAGGCCTGAGCAGTTCTTC. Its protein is CASSQGLAGIRPEQFF.